These 16 T cell receptor beta chains share one sample of origin, sequenced in a study of regulatory T cells in long-lasting Graves disease. HTBI primers from iRepertoire and Arm-PCR of CDR3 regions yielded the TCR beta libraries. TCRdb reprocessed the multiplex PCR reads with MiXCR, giving one entry per CDR3 protein. Here the sample spans around 510,000 distinct CDR3 sequences, less than 25% being singletons. Time point denoted: persistent/refractory GD, antithyroid drugs over 5 years with positive TRAb. Extracted PBMC RNA gave rise to the TCR library. This specimen consisted of peripheral blood mononuclear cells (PBMCs), obtained when the disease was refractory, from a patient treated with antithyroid drugs. Every receptor here comes from a female donor with Graves disease.

This clonotype was observed a handful of times. The V call is TRBV6-5, the J call TRBJ2-2; 8 positions match TRBD2. CDR1 is MNHEY, CDR2 SVGAGI, per germline. V was pared by 4 bases and J by 5 bases, with 6 bases of the junction left unmatched. The CDR3 totals 15 residues. CDR3 region: CASSLSGSWTGELFF. In nucleotides, the CDR3 is TGTGCCAGCAGTTTGAGCGGGAGTTGGACCGGGGAGCTGTTTTTT.

This clonotype was picked up many times. The V and J genes are TRBV7-9 and TRBJ1-1; 8 bases line up with TRBD1. Unmatched junction bases numbered 6, after V lost 5 bases and J lost 7 bases. The CDR3 has 13 amino acids. Germline V gene sequence: CDR1 SEHNR, CDR2 FQNEAQ (reference sequence). The CDR3 here is CASSGDRKNEAFF. As DNA, the CDR3 is TGTGCCAGCAGCGGGGACAGGAAAAATGAAGCTTTCTTT.

The chain recombines TRBV7-2 with TRBJ2-7; 8 bases line up with TRBD1. Germline V lookup: CDR1 SGHTA, CDR2 FQGNSA. V lost 5 bases, J lost 8 bases, and 8 bases stayed unmatched. This CDR3 region has 13 residues. CDR3 DNA: TGTGCCAGCAGCCCGCGGACAGGGATTAAGCAGTACTTC. Residues: CASSPRTGIKQYF.

This clonotype was seen at least ten times. V gene TRBV15 combines with J gene TRBJ1-4; no clear D. CDR3 length equals 17 residues. Germline CDR1 and CDR2: LNHNV and YYDKDF (reference sequence). Between the trimmed V and J ends, which lost 5 bases and 4 bases, there was a span of 20 bases. In nucleotides, the CDR3 is TGTGCCACCAGCCCCCTAGAGACCTTATCTTTTAATGAAAAACTGTTTTTT. It translates to CATSPLETLSFNEKLFF.

Comments on this clonotype: This may stem from a read error, because a much larger clone lies one nucleotide away. A read error is likely, as this CDR3 ends without the conserved phenylalanine or tryptophan. The chain has TRBV28 and TRBJ1-1; D not certain. The CDR3 sequence is 14 residues long. CDR1 is MDHEN and CDR2 is SYDVKM in the germline V gene. V shed 7 bases and J shed 4 bases, with 16 bases lying between them. CDR3 in DNA: TGTGCCAGCACCTGGAGCGGAGGAAGCACTGAAGCTTTCTCT. Its translation: CASTWSGGSTEAFS.

This clonotype was counted between two and nine times. V is TRBV3-1 and J is TRBJ2-7; D is uncertain. There are 14 residues in the CDR3. Germline loops: CDR1 LGHDT, CDR2 YNNKEL (reference sequence). V was shortened by 4 bases and J by 2 bases, with 12 bases between the two germline ends. The CDR3 sequence is CASSPSDTTYEQYF. DNA of the CDR3: TGTGCCAGCAGCCCCTCAGACACGACCTACGAGCAGTACTTC.

This clonotype was seen a few times. The chain joins TRBV12-3 or TRBV12-4 to TRBJ1-6; 7 nucleotides line up with TRBD1. The CDR3 length is 14 residues. The junction had 5 bases not matched to a gene; V was cut back by 6 bases and J by 6 bases. As DNA, the CDR3 is TGTGCCAGCAGCCAGACAGGGATTAATTCACCCCTCCACTTT. This translates into CASSQTGINSPLHF.

In its sample, this clonotype was seen a few times. This chain links TRBV30 with TRBJ1-2, with D perhaps TRBD1 (6 bases). Germline values: CDR1 GTSNPN, CDR2 SVGIG (reference sequence). V dropped 2 bases and J dropped 4 bases, with 20 bases sitting between them. This CDR3 region has 16 residues. The CDR3: CAWSPPDTTGLYGYTF. Written as DNA, the CDR3 is TGTGCCTGGAGTCCACCCGATACTACAGGGCTCTATGGCTACACCTTC.

This clonotype was observed many times. The chain joins TRBV6-1 to TRBJ1-2; D is unresolved. V lost 6 bases and J lost 4, with 15 bases in between. This CDR3 has 14 amino acids. Germline V gene sequence: CDR1 MNHNS, CDR2 SASEGT. CDR3 sequence: CASRGTPNSYGYTF. Here the CDR3 DNA reads TGTGCCAGCAGGGGAACACCGAACTCCTATGGCTACACCTTC.

In its sample, this clonotype was seen a few times. This may come from a read error, since a much larger clone is one base off. This CDR3 reads CASSPTGLSQETQYF. The CDR3 region has the DNA TGTGCCAGCTCCCCAACCGGACTATCCCAAGAGACCCAGTACTTC. V is TRBV18 and J is TRBJ2-5, with D perhaps TRBD2 (6 bases). CDR1 is KGHSH and CDR2 is LQKENI in the germline V gene. Between the trimmed V and J ends, which lost 6 bases and 1 base, there was a span of 15 bases. The CDR3 totals 15 residues.

This clonotype has at least ten counts. This rearrangement joins TRBV5-1 to TRBJ2-7, with D possibly matching TRBD2 (6 bases). The germline V and J ends were trimmed by 0 bases and 7 bases, with 14 bases remaining between them. Per germline, CDR1 SGHRS and CDR2 YFSETQ. The CDR3 is 14 residues long. CDR3 protein: CASSLALAPGEQYF. The CDR3 coding sequence is TGCGCCAGCAGCTTGGCGCTAGCGCCGGGGGAGCAGTACTTC.

This clonotype was picked up many times. The chain employs TRBV9 and TRBJ1-2; TRBD1 aligns across 7 bases. J gave up 7 bases and V 3 bases, and 3 bases lay outside the gene matches. The CDR3 consists of 12 residues. CDR1 and CDR2 from the germline V gene are SGDLS and YYNGEE. CDR3 nucleotide sequence: TGTGCCAGCAGCGACAGGGGTTTTGGCTACACCTTC. Protein product: CASSDRGFGYTF. Looking up the rest from reference TRBV9 and TRBJ1-2 gives the full variable domain: DSGVTQTPKHLITATGQRVTLRCSPRSGDLSVYWYQQSLDQGLQFLIQYYNGEERAKGNILERFSAQQFPDLHSELNLSSLELGDSALYFCASSDRGFGYTFGSGTRLTVV.

The rearrangement uses TRBV6-2 or TRBV6-3 and TRBJ1-5, with TRBD1 matching 9 bases. The germline V gene encodes CDR1 MNHEY and CDR2 SVGEGT. This CDR3 has 17 amino acids. V trimming: 6 bases; J trimming: 4 bases; junction bases outside the gene matches: 13. This chain's CDR3 is CASSLANRGQGNQPQHF. CDR3 coding DNA: TGTGCCAGCAGCTTAGCGAACAGGGGGCAGGGGAATCAGCCCCAGCATTTT.

This clonotype has a count of ten or more. V gene TRBV6-1 combines with J gene TRBJ2-6, with a tentative D call TRBD1 (5 bases). The CDR3 sequence is 15 residues long. CDR1 is MNHNS, CDR2 SASEGT, per germline. V was trimmed by 6 bases and J by 0 bases, leaving 9 bases between them. The DNA of the CDR3 is TGTGCCAGCAGAGACAGAAACTCTGGGGCCAACGTCCTGACTTTC. Encoded protein: CASRDRNSGANVLTF.

This clonotype was detected only a few times. The chain links TRBV6-1 to TRBJ1-2; D may be TRBD1 (5 bases). V lost 4 bases and J 1 base, leaving 7 bases between the germline ends. Looked up from germline, CDR1 is MNHNS and CDR2 is SASEGT. The CDR3 length is 13 residues. CDR3 coding DNA: TGTGCCAGCAGTGCCGGGGGTAACTATGGCTACACCTTC. Residues: CASSAGGNYGYTF.

Here the CDR3 reads CASSVGTVNTEAFF. CDR3 bases: TGTGCCAGCAGCGTAGGGACAGTAAACACTGAAGCTTTCTTT. The chain employs TRBV7-9 and TRBJ1-1, with 7 nucleotides matching TRBD1. Germline loops: CDR1 SEHNR, CDR2 FQNEAQ (reference sequence). The CDR3 consists of 14 residues. J was trimmed by 2 bases and V by 5 bases; bases with no gene match: 5.